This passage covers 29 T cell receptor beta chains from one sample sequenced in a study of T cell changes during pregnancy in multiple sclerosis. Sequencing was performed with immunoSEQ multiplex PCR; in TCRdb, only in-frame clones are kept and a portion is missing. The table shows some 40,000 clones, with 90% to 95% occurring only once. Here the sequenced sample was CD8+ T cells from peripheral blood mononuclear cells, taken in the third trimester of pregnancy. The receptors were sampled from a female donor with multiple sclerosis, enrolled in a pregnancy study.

The CDR3 DNA is TGTGCCAGCACCCTTCGGCCGGGGAGAGACTACGAGCAGTACTTC. Amino acid sequence: CASTLRPGRDYEQYF. The chain joins TRBV27 to TRBJ2-7; a weak D match, TRBD2 (5 bases). CDR1 and CDR2 from the germline V gene are MNHEY and SMNVEV (reference sequence). V shed 7 bases and J shed 3 bases, with 19 bases lying between them. The CDR3 is 15 amino acids.

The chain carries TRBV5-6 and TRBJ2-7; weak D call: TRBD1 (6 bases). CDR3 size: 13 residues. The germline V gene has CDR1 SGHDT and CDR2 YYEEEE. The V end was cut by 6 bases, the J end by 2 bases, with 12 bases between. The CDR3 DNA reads TGTGCCAGCACGGGGACACAGGCCTACGAGCAGTACTTC. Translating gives CASTGTQAYEQYF.

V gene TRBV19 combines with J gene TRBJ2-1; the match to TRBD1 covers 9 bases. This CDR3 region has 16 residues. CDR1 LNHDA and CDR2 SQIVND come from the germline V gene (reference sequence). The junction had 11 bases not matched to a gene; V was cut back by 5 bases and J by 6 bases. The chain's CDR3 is CASSVNRDRVPNEQFF. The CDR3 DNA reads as TGTGCCAGTAGTGTGAACCGGGACAGGGTACCCAATGAGCAGTTCTTC.

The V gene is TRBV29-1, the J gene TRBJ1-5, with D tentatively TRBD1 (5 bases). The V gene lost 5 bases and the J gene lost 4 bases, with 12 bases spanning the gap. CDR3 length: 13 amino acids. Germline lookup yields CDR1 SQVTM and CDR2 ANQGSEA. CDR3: CSVSPGGNQPQHF. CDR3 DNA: TGCAGCGTTTCCCCTGGGGGGAATCAGCCCCAGCATTTT.

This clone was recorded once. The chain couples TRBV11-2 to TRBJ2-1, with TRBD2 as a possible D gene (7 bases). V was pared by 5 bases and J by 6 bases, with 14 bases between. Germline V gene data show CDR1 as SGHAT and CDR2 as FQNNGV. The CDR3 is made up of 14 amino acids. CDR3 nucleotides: TGTGCCAGCAGCCTGGGGGGCGGGGGCAATGAGCAGTTCTTC. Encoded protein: CASSLGGGGNEQFF.

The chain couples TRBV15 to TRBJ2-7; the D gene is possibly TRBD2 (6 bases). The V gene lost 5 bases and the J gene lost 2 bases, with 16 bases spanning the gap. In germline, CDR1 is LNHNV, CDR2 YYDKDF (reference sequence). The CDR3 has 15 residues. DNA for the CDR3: TGTGCCACCAGCCCCCCGGGAGAAGTAACCTACGAGCAGTACTTC. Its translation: CATSPPGEVTYEQYF.

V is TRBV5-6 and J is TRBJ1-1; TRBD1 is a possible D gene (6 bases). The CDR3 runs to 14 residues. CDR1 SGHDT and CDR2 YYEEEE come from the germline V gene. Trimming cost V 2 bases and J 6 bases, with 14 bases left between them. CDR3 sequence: CASSFDLGGPEAFF. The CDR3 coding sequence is TGTGCCAGCAGCTTCGACTTGGGGGGGCCTGAAGCTTTCTTT.

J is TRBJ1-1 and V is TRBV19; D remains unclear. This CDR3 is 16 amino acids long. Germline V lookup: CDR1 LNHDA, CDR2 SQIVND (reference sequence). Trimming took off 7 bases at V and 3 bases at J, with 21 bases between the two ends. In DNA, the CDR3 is TGTGCCAGTATCACACTGCGGCCAGATCACTACACTGAAGCTTTCTTT. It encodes CASITLRPDHYTEAFF.

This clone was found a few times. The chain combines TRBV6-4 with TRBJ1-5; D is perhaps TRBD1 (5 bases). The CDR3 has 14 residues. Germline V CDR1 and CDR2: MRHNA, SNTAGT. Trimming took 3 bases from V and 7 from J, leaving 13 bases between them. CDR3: CASSESGEGQPQHF. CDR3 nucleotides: TGTGCCAGCAGTGAGTCGGGGGAGGGACAGCCCCAGCATTTT.

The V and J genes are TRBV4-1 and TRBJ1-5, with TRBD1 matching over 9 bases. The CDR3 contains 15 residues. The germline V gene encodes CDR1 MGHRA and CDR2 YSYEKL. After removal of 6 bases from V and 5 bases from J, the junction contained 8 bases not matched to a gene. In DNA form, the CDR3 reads TGCGCCAGCAGTCCACTGGGACAGGGACATCAGCCCCAGCATTTT. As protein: CASSPLGQGHQPQHF.

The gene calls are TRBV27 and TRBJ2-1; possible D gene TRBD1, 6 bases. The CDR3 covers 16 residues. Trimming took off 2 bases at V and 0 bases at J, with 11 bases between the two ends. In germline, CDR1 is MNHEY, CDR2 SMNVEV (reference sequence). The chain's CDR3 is CASSLTQGVSYNEQFF. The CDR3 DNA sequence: TGTGCCAGCAGTTTAACACAGGGCGTCTCCTACAATGAGCAGTTCTTC.

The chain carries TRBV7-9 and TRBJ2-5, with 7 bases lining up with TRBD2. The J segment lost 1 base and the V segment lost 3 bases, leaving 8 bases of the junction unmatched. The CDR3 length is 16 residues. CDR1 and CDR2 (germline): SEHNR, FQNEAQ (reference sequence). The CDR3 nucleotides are TGTGCCAGCAGCTTTCAGGCTAGCGGAGCCCAAGAGACCCAGTACTTC. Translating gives CASSFQASGAQETQYF.

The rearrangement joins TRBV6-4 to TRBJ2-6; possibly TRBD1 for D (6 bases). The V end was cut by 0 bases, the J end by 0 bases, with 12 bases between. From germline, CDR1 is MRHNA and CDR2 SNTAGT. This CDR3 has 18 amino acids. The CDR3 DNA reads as TGTGCCAGCAGTGACTCCACAGGGCGGGCCTCTGGGGCCAACGTCCTGACTTTC. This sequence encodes CASSDSTGRASGANVLTF.

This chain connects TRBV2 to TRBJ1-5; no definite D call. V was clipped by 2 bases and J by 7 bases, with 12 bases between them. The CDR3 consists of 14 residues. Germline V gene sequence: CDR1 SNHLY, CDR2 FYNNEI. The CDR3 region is CASSESGSGQPQHF. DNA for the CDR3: TGTGCCAGCAGTGAAAGCGGCTCGGGGCAGCCCCAGCATTTT.

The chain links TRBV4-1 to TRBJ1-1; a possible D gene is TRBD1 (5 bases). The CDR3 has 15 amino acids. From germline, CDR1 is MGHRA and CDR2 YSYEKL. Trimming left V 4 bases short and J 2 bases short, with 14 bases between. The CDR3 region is CASSPPKTDNTEAFF. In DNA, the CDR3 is TGCGCCAGCAGCCCTCCCAAGACAGATAACACTGAAGCTTTCTTT.

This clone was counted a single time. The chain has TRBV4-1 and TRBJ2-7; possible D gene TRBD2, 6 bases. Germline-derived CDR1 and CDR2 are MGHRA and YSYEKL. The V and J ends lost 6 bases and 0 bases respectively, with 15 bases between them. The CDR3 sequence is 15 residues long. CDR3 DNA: TGCGCCAGCAGTTTCGACGGAGGGCTCTCCTACGAGCAGTACTTC. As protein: CASSFDGGLSYEQYF.

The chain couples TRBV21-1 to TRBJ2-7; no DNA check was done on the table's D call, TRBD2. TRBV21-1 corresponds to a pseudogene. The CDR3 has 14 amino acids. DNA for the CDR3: TGTGCCAGCAGCCCGAGACCGGGGGTCAACGAGCAGTACTTC. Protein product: CASSPRPGVNEQYF.

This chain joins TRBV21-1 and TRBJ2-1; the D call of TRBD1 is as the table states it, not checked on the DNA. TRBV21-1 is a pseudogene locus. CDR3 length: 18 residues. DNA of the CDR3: TGTGCCAGCAGCAAAGGTAGAAAGGTTGACAGCCCCTACAATGAGCAGTTCTTC. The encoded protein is CASSKGRKVDSPYNEQFF.

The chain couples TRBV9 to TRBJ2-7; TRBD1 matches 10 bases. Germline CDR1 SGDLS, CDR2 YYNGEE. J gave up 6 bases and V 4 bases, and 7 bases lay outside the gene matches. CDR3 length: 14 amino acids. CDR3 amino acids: CASSPGTGVVEQYF. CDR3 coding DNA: TGTGCCAGCAGCCCCGGGACAGGGGTTGTCGAGCAGTACTTC.

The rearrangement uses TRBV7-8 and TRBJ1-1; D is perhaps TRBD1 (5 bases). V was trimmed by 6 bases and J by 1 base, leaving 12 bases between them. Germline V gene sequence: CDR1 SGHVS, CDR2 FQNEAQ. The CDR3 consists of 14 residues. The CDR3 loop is CASSPTATNTEAFF. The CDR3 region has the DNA TGTGCCAGCAGTCCGACAGCGACGAACACTGAAGCTTTCTTT.

Here the CDR3 DNA reads TGTGCCAGCAGCTTGGGTGGCATGGGAGGGCCCCAGCATTTT. Its protein product is CASSLGGMGGPQHF. The V gene is TRBV5-5, the J gene TRBJ1-5; no clear D gene. V was trimmed by 0 bases and J by 9 bases, leaving 13 bases between them. The germline V gene has CDR1 SGHKS and CDR2 YYEKEE (reference sequence). CDR3 size: 14 residues.

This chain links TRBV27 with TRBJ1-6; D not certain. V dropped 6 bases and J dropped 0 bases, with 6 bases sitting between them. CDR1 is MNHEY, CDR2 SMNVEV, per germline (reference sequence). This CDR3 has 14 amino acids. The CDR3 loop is CASSLSSYNSPLHF. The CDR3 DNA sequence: TGTGCCAGCAGCCTAAGCTCCTATAATTCACCCCTCCACTTT.

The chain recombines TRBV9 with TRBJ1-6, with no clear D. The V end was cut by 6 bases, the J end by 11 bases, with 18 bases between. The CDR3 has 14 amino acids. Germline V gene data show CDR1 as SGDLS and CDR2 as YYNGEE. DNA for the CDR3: TGTGCCAGCAATTCTGGTCCCCAGATGCCACCCCTCCACTTT. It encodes CASNSGPQMPPLHF.

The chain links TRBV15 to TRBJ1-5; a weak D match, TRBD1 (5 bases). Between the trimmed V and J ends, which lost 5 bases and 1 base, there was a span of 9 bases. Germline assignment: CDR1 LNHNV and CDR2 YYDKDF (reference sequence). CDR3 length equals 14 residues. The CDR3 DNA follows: TGTGCCACCAGCGCAGGGCTGAGCAATCAGCCCCAGCATTTT. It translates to CATSAGLSNQPQHF. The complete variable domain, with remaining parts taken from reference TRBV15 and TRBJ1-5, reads DAMVIQNPRYQVTQFGKPVTLSCSQTLNHNVMYWYQQKSSQAPKLLFHYYDKDFNNEADTPDNFQSRRPNTSFCFLDIRSPGLGDTAMYLCATSAGLSNQPQHFGDGTRLSIL.

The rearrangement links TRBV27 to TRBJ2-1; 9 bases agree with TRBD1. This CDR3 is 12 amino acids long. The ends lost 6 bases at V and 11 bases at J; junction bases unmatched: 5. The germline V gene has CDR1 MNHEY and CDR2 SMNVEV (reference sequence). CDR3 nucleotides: TGTGCCAGCAGCCCCGGGACAGGGCAGCAGTTCTTC. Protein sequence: CASSPGTGQQFF.

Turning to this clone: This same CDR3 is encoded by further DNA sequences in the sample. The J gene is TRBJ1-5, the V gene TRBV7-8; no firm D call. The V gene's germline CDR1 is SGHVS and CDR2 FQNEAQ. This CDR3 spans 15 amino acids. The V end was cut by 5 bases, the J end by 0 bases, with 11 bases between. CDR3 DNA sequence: TGTGCCAGCAGCGCTGACTCTTATAGCAATCAGCCCCAGCATTTT. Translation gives CASSADSYSNQPQHF.

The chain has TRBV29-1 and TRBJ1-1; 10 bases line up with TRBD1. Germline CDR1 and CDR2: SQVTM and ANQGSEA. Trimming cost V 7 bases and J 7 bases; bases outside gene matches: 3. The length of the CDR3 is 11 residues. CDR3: CSAGTGDEAFF. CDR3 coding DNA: TGCAGCGCGGGGACAGGGGATGAAGCTTTCTTT.

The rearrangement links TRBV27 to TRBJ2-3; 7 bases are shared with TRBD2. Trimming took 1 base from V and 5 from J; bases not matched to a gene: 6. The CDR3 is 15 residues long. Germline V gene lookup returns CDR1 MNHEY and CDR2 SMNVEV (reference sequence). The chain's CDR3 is CASSLFFRGEDTQYF. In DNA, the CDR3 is TGTGCCAGCAGTTTATTCTTCCGGGGGGAAGATACGCAGTATTTT.

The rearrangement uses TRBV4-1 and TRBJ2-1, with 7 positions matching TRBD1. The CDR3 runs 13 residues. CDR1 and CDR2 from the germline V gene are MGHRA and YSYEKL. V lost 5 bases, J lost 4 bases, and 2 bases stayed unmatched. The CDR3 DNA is TGCGCCAGCAGCGGGACAGAGTACAATGAGCAGTTCTTC. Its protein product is CASSGTEYNEQFF.